Each of the 13 T cell receptor beta chains below was sequenced from the same sample in a study of T cell changes during pregnancy in multiple sclerosis. Assay used: immunoSEQ multiplex PCR; TCRdb lists only in-frame clones, some missing. This table has approximately 73,000 clones, around nine tenths appearing once. Sequenced here: CD4+ T cells from peripheral blood mononuclear cells, sampled before pregnancy. Source of these receptors: a female donor with multiple sclerosis, enrolled in a pregnancy study.

The CDR3 DNA reads TGTGCCAGTAATCCAAGGGGAGGGTTCCAAGAGACCCAGTACTTC. Protein product: CASNPRGGFQETQYF. The chain links TRBV19 to TRBJ2-5, with 7 positions matching TRBD2. This CDR3 comprises 15 residues. In germline, CDR1 is LNHDA, CDR2 SQIVND (reference sequence). The trim removed 7 bases at V and 1 base at J, leaving 9 bases unmatched.

V gene TRBV5-4 combines with J gene TRBJ1-2, with D unclear. Germline-derived CDR1 and CDR2 are SGHNT and YYREEE (reference sequence). The V and J ends lost 3 bases and 2 bases respectively, with 14 bases between them. The CDR3 spans 15 residues. The CDR3 sequence: CASSSGQTINYGYTF. The CDR3, as DNA: TGTGCCAGCAGCTCAGGCCAGACCATAAACTATGGCTACACCTTC.

V and J are TRBV6-1 and TRBJ2-5; D is possibly TRBD2 (5 bases). The CDR3 has 13 residues. Trimming shortened V by 5 bases and J by 5 bases, and 12 bases separated the two germline ends. Per germline, CDR1 MNHNS and CDR2 SASEGT. The CDR3 spells CASSLLGGETQYF. CDR3 in DNA: TGTGCCAGCAGTCTTCTTGGCGGGGAGACCCAGTACTTC.

The V and J genes are TRBV4-1 and TRBJ2-1, with 8 nucleotides matching TRBD2. The CDR3 is 17 amino acids. Germline-derived CDR1 and CDR2 are MGHRA and YSYEKL. V lost 0 bases, J lost 6 bases, and 10 bases stayed unmatched. CDR3 residues: CASSQEKGSGRFNEQFF. The CDR3 DNA sequence: TGCGCCAGCAGCCAAGAGAAAGGCAGCGGGAGATTCAATGAGCAGTTCTTC.

This chain uses TRBV18 with TRBJ1-1; no clear D gene. The CDR3 sequence is 14 residues long. Germline V lookup: CDR1 KGHSH, CDR2 LQKENI. With 3 bases removed from V and 3 bases from J, the gap between germline ends came to 11 bases. The CDR3 DNA reads TGTGCCAGCTCACCGGAGGGCTGGGACACTGAAGCTTTCTTT. Its translation is CASSPEGWDTEAFF.

Only one count was recorded for this clone. The CDR3 is CAWSARTSGTALTTYNEQFF. The CDR3 DNA follows: TGTGCCTGGAGTGCTCGAACTAGCGGGACCGCCTTGACCACCTACAATGAGCAGTTCTTC. This chain joins TRBV30 and TRBJ2-1, with 10 positions matching TRBD2. Germline CDR1 GTSNPN, CDR2 SVGIG (reference sequence). Trimming at V came to 1 base and at J to 2 bases, leaving 17 bases not matched to a gene. This CDR3 has 20 amino acids.

The rearrangement uses TRBV19 and TRBJ1-1; tentative D call: TRBD1 (6 bases). Germline values: CDR1 LNHDA, CDR2 SQIVND (reference sequence). V was clipped by 6 bases and J by 5 bases, with 13 bases between them. This CDR3 contains 13 residues. The CDR3 loop is CASRAQGGTEAFF. CDR3 in DNA: TGTGCCAGTAGGGCACAGGGTGGAACTGAAGCTTTCTTT.

The chain has TRBV9 and TRBJ1-4; TRBD1 matches 9 bases. From germline, CDR1 is SGDLS and CDR2 YYNGEE. V shed 3 bases, J shed 7 bases, and the junction held 1 base outside the gene matches. The CDR3 length is 13 residues. CDR3 DNA: TGTGCCAGCAGCGAGGGACAGGGTGAAAAACTGTTTTTT. Protein sequence: CASSEGQGEKLFF.

This clone was seen once. The V gene is TRBV19, the J gene TRBJ1-2, with D unresolved. Looked up from germline, CDR1 is LNHDA and CDR2 is SQIVND (reference sequence). With 1 base removed from V and 6 bases from J, the gap between germline ends came to 6 bases. The CDR3 spans 12 residues. CDR3 bases: TGTGCCAGTAGTATAGCGGGGAATGGCTACACCTTC. Translated: CASSIAGNGYTF.

The rearrangement links TRBV6-6 to TRBJ1-3; TRBD1 agrees at 10 bases. J gave up 0 bases and V 8 bases, and 1 base lay outside the gene matches. Per germline, CDR1 MNHNY and CDR2 SVGAGI (reference sequence). This CDR3 has 14 amino acids. CDR3 nucleotides: TGTGCCAGCCGGACAGGGGGCTCTGGAAACACCATATATTTT. It is translated as CASRTGGSGNTIYF.

V gene TRBV4-1 combines with J gene TRBJ2-7; D perhaps matches TRBD2 (6 bases). CDR1 MGHRA and CDR2 YSYEKL come from the germline V gene. V was cut by 1 base and J by 7 bases, with 14 bases left in between. The CDR3 is 14 residues long. CDR3 DNA: TGCGCCAGCAGCCAAGTGGAGGGTAGCGAAGAGCAGTACTTC. Protein: CASSQVEGSEEQYF.

The chain uses TRBV6-6 and TRBJ2-5, with 11 bases matching TRBD2. Germline loops: CDR1 MNHNY, CDR2 SVGAGI (reference sequence). V dropped 6 bases and J dropped 2; count of bases not matched to a gene: 5. This CDR3 contains 15 residues. CDR3 DNA: TGTGCCAGCAGCTCCGGGACTAGCGGACAAGAGACCCAGTACTTC. Protein sequence: CASSSGTSGQETQYF.

The V gene is TRBV18, the J gene TRBJ2-1; no clear D. V dropped 6 bases and J dropped 5 bases, with 5 bases sitting between them. The germline CDR1 and CDR2 sequences are KGHSH and LQKENI. The CDR3 length is 11 residues. CDR3 nucleotide sequence: TGTGCCAGCTCTATTCACAATGAGCAGTTCTTC. It yields the protein CASSIHNEQFF.